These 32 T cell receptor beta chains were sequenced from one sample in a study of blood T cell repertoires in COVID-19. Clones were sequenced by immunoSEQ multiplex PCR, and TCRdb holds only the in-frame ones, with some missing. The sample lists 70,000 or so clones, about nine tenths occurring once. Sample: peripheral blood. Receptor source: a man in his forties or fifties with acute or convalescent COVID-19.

CDR3 DNA: TGTGCCAGCAGCCCAGACTGGGTCGAACAAAACAATGAGCAGTTCTTC. It encodes CASSPDWVEQNNEQFF. The genes are TRBV5-5 and TRBJ2-1; D is undetermined. This CDR3 is built from 16 residues. V was pared by 4 bases and J by 5 bases, with 19 bases between. Looked up from germline, CDR1 is SGHKS and CDR2 is YYEKEE (reference sequence).

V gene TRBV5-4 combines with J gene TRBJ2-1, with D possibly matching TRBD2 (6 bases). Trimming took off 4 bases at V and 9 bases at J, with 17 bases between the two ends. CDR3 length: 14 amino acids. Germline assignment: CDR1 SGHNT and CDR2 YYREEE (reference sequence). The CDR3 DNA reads TGTGCCAGCAGCATTCGGGAGACTTACGGTGAGCAGTTCTTC. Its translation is CASSIRETYGEQFF.

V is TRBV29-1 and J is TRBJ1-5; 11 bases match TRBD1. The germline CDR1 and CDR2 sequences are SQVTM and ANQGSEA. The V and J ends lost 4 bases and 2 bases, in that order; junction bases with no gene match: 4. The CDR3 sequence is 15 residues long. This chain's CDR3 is CSVAGQGVGNQPQHF. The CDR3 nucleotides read TGCAGCGTTGCGGGACAGGGGGTCGGCAATCAGCCCCAGCATTTT.

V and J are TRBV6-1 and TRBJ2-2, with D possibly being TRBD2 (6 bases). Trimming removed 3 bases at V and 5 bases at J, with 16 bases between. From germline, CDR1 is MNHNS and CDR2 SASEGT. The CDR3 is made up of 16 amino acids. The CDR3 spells CASSEIAGRGTGELFF. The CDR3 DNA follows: TGTGCCAGCAGTGAGATTGCGGGGAGAGGTACCGGGGAGCTGTTTTTT.

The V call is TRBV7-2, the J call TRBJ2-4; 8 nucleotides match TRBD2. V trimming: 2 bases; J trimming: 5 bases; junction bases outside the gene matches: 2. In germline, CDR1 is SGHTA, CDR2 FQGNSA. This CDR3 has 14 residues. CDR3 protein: CASSLTLAENIQYF. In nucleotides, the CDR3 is TGTGCCAGCAGCTTAACACTAGCGGAAAACATTCAGTACTTC.

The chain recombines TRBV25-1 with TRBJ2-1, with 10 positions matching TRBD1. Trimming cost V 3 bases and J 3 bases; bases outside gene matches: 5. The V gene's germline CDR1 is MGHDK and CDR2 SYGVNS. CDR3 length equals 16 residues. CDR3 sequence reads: CASSETGGPIYNEQFF. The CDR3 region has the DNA TGTGCCAGCAGTGAGACAGGGGGCCCGATCTACAATGAGCAGTTCTTC.

Here the CDR3 reads CASSLMTAANTGELFF. The CDR3 DNA reads TGTGCCAGCAGCCTAATGACAGCCGCGAACACCGGGGAGCTGTTTTTT. This sequence joins TRBV7-9 and TRBJ2-2, with D maybe TRBD1 (5 bases). The germline V gene has CDR1 SEHNR and CDR2 FQNEAQ (reference sequence). The V end was cut by 5 bases, the J end by 0 bases, with 13 bases between. CDR3 length: 16 amino acids.

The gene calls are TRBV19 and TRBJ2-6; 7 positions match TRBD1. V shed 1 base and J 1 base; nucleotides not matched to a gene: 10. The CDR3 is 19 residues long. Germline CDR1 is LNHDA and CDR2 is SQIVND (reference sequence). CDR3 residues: CASSIAPGGTFSGANVLTF. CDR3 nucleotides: TGTGCCAGTAGTATAGCTCCAGGGGGTACTTTTTCTGGGGCCAACGTCCTGACTTTC.

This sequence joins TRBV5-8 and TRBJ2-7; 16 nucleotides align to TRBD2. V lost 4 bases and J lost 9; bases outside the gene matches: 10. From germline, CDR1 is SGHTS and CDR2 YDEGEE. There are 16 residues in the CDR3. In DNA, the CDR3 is TGTGCCAGCAGCGTAGCCGGGACTAGCGGGAGGGCCGGGCAGTACTTC. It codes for CASSVAGTSGRAGQYF.

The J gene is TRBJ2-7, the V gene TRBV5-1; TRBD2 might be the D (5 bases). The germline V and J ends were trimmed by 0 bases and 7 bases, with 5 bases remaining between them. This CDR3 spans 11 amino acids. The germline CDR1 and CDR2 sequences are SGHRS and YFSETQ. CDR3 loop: CASSLAGEQYF. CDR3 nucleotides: TGCGCCAGCAGCTTGGCGGGGGAGCAGTACTTC.

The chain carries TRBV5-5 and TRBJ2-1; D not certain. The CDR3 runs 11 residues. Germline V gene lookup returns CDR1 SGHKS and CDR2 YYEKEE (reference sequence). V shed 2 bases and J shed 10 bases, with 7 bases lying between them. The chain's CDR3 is CASSLNSEQFF. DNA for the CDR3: TGTGCCAGCAGCTTAAACTCGGAGCAGTTCTTC.

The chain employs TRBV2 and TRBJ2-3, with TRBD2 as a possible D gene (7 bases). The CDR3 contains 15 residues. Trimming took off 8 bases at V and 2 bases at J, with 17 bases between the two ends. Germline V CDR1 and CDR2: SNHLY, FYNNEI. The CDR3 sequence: CASRSLAGATDTQYF. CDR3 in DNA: TGTGCCAGCCGTTCCCTGGCGGGGGCCACAGATACGCAGTATTTT.

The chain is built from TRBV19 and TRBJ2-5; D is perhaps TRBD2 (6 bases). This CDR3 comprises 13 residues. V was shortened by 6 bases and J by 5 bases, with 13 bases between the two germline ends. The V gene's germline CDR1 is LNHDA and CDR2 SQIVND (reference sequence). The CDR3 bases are TGTGCCAGTAGCGGGGGTTTGCGGGAGACCCAGTACTTC. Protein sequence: CASSGGLRETQYF.

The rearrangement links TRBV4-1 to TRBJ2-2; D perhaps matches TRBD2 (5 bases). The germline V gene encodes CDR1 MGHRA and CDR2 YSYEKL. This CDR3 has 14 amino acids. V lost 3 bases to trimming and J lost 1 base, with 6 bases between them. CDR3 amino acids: CASSHRGNTGELFF. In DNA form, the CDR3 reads TGCGCCAGCAGCCACCGGGGGAACACCGGGGAGCTGTTTTTT.

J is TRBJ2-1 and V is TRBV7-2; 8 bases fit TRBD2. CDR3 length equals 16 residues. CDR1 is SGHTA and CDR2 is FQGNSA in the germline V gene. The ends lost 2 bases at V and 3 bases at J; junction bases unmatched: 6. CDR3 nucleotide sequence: TGTGCCAGCAGCTTAAAACCAACTAGCGGCTACAATGAGCAGTTCTTC. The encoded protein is CASSLKPTSGYNEQFF.

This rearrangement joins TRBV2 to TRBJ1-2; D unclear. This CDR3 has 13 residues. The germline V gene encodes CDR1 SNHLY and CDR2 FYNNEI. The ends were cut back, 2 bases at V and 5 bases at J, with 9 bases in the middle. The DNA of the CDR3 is TGTGCCAGCAGTGAACGCCCCCTATATGGCTACACCTTC. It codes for CASSERPLYGYTF.

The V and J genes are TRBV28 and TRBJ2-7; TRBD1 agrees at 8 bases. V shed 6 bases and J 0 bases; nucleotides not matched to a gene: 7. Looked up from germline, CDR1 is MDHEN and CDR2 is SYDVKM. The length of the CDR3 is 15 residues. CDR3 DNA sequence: TGTGCCAGCAGCCGGGACAGGCCTAACTCCTACGAGCAGTACTTC. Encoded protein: CASSRDRPNSYEQYF.

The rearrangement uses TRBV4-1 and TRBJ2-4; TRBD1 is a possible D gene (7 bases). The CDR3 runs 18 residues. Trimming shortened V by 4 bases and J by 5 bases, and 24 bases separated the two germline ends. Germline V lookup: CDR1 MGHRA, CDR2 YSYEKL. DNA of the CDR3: TGCGCCAGCAGCCTAGGGACAGCGACGGGACTCGCTGAAAACATTCAGTACTTC. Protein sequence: CASSLGTATGLAENIQYF.

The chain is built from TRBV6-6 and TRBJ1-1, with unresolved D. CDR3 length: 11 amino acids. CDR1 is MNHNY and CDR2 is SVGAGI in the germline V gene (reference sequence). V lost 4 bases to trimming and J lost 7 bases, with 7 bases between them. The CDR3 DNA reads TGTGCCAGCAGTTTCACAGTTGAAGCTTTCTTT. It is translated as CASSFTVEAFF.

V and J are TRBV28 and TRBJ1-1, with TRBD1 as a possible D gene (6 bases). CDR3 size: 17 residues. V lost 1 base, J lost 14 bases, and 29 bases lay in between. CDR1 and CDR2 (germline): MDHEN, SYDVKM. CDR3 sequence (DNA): TGTGCCAGCAGTTTATACACAACAGGGACCAAGACACGAAGGCGCTTCTTT. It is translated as CASSLYTTGTKTRRRFF.

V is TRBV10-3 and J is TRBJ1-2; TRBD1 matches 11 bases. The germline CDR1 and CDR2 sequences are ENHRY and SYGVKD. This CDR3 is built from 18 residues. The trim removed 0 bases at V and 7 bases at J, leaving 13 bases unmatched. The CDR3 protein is CAISESNFGTGGDAGYTF. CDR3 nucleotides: TGTGCCATCAGTGAGTCGAACTTTGGGACAGGGGGGGATGCTGGCTACACCTTC.

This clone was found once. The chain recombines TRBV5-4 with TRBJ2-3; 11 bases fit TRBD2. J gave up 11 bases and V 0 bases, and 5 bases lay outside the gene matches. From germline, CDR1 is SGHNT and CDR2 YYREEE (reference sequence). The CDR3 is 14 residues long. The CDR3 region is CASSLAASGGLQYF. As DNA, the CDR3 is TGTGCCAGCAGCTTGGCTGCTAGCGGGGGGTTGCAGTATTTT.

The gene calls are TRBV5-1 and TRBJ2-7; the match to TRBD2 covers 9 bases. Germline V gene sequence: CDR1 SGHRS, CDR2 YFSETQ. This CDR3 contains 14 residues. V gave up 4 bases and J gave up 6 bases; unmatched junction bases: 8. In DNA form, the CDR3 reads TGCGCCAGCAGCCCGAGCGGGGGGCCTAGCGAGCAGTACTTC. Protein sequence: CASSPSGGPSEQYF. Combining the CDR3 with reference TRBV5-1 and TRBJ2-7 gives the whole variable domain KAGVTQTPRYLIKTRGQQVTLSCSPISGHRSVSWYQQTPGQGLQFLFEYFSETQRNKGNFPGRFSGRQFSNSRSEMNVSTLELGDSALYLCASSPSGGPSEQYFGPGTRLTVT.

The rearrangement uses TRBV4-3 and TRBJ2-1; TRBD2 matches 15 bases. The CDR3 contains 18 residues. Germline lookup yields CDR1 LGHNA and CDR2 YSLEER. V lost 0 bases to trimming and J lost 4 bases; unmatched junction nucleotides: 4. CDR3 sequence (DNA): TGCGCCAGCAGCCAAGATCTAGGACTAGCGGGGGGGTACAATGAGCAGTTCTTC. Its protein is CASSQDLGLAGGYNEQFF.

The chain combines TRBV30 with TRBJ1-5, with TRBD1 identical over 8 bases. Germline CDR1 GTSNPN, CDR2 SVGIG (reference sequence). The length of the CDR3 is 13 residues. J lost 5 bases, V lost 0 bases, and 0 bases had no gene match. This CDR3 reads CAWSVQGDQPQHF. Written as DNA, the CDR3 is TGTGCCTGGAGTGTACAGGGGGATCAGCCCCAGCATTTT.

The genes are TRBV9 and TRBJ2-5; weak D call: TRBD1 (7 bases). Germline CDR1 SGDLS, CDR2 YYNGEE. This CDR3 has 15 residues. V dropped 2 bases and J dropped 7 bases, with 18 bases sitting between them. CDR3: CASSVGQERGGTQYF. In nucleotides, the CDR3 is TGTGCCAGCAGCGTTGGACAGGAGAGGGGAGGGACCCAGTACTTC.

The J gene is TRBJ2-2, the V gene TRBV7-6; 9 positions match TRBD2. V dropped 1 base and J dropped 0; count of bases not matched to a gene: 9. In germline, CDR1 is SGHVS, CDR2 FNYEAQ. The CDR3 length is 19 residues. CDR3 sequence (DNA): TGTGCCAGCAGCTTAGAAAGAGCGGGGGGTTATACGAACACCGGGGAGCTGTTTTTT. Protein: CASSLERAGGYTNTGELFF.

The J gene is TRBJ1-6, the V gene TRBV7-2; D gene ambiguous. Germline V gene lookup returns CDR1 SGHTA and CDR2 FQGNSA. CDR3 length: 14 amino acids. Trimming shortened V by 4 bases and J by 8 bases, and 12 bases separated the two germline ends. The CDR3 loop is CASSSGLLDSPLHF. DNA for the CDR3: TGTGCCAGCAGCTCGGGTCTATTGGATTCACCCCTCCACTTT.

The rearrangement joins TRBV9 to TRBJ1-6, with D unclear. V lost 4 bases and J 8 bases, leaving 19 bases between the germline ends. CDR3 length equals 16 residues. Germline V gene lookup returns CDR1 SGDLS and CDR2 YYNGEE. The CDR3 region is CASSPGSLLLDSPLHF. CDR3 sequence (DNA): TGTGCCAGCAGCCCAGGTAGTCTGCTCTTGGATTCACCCCTCCACTTT. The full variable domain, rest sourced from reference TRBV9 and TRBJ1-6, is DSGVTQTPKHLITATGQRVTLRCSPRSGDLSVYWYQQSLDQGLQFLIQYYNGEERAKGNILERFSAQQFPDLHSELNLSSLELGDSALYFCASSPGSLLLDSPLHFGNGTRLTVT.

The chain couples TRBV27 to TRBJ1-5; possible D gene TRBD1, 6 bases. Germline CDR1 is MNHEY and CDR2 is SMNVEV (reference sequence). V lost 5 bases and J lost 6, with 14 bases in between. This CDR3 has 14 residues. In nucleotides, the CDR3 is TGTGCCAGCAGTCTATTTCCGACAGGTCAGCCCCAGCATTTT. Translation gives CASSLFPTGQPQHF.

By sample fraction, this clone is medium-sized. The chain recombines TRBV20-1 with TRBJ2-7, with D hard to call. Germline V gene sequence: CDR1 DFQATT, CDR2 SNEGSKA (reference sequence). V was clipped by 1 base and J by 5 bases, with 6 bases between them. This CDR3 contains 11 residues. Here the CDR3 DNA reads TGCAGTGCTAGAGTAGTCAACGAGCAGTACTTC. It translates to CSARVVNEQYF.

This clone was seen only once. CDR3 protein: CASSLELRGWTEAFF. CDR3 in DNA: TGTGCCAGCAGCTTGGAATTAAGGGGTTGGACTGAAGCTTTCTTT. This chain connects TRBV5-4 to TRBJ1-1; tentatively, D is TRBD1 (5 bases). The CDR3 contains 15 residues. The V gene lost 0 bases and the J gene lost 5 bases, with 14 bases spanning the gap. From germline, CDR1 is SGHNT and CDR2 YYREEE (reference sequence). The complete variable domain, with remaining parts taken from reference TRBV5-4 and TRBJ1-1, reads ETGVTQSPTHLIKTRGQQVTLRCSSQSGHNTVSWYQQALGQGPQFIFQYYREEENGRGNFPPRFSGLQFPNYSSELNVNALELDDSALYLCASSLELRGWTEAFFGQGTRLTVV.